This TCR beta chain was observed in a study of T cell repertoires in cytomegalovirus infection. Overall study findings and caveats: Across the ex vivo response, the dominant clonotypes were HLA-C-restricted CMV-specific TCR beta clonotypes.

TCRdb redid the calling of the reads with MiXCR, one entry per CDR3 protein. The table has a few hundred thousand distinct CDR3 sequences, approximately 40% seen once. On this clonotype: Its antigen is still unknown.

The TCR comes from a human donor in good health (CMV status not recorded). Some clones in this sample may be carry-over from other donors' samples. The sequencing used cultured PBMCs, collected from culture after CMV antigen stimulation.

CDR3 amino acids: CASSPGTHQFF. CDR3 in DNA: TGTGCCAGCAGTCCGGGGACCCACCAGTTCTTC. The chain recombines TRBV2 with TRBJ2-1; possibly TRBD1 or TRBD2 for D (5 bases each). V was cut by 5 bases and J by 13 bases, with 12 bases left in between. This CDR3 contains 11 residues. Germline CDR1 SNHLY, CDR2 FYNNEI.